This T cell receptor beta chain was captured by sequencing in a study of OX40 agonist ivuxolimab in advanced cancers. For the wider study: Ivuxolimab was a fully human IgG2 agonistic monoclonal antibody targeting the costimulatory receptor OX40 (CD134). Intravenous ivuxolimab was administered to patients every 2 weeks at six dose levels: 0.01, 0.1, 0.3, 1.5, 3 and 10 mg/kg. The purpose of peripheral TCRbeta sequencing was to test whether ivuxolimab changed TCR sequence diversity and led to clonal T-cell expansion. Three dose-escalation patients achieved partial responses, one with hepatocellular carcinoma and two with cutaneous melanoma. A male proportion of roughly 80% and a mean age of approximately 55 years, ranging from about 20 to 79, were recorded for the dose-escalation cohort. The monotherapy dose-escalation portion (N of about 57 patients) of the phase I ivuxolimab trial is reported in the paper. Prior anti-PD-1, anti-PD-L1 or anti-CTLA-4 therapy was permitted, and 30% to 45% of dose-escalation patients had received checkpoint inhibitors. Among the 52 dose-escalation patients, about 19 had hepatocellular carcinoma, about 15 melanoma, 9 renal cell carcinoma and 9 head and neck cancer. Here is what the overall study found, with its caveats: Low levels of normalized T-cell clonal expansion were also shown by some nonresponding patients. At doses from 0.1 to 3.0 mg/kg, clonal expansion was seen in both CD4+ and CD8+ blood T cells between baseline and week 6. Antigen specificity was not determined for the clonally expanded peripheral T cells. In partial responders in the 0.1-3.0 mg/kg groups, normalized peripheral clonal expansion was found to be among the lowest, especially among CD8+ T cells. After ivuxolimab, expanded clones were on average more numerous among CD8+ T cells than among CD4+ T cells.

The trial excluded patients who had a history of autoimmune disease or were on systemic immunosuppression. Peripheral blood for TCR sequencing was collected from all dose cohorts at baseline, on cycle 4 day 1, and on cycle 7 day 1. The samples were drawn from a first-in-human, open-label, multicenter phase I dose-escalation trial of ivuxolimab. The trial enrolled adults with locally advanced or metastatic head and neck squamous cell, hepatocellular, melanoma or renal cell carcinoma. Before TCR sequencing, CD4+ T cells and CD8+ T cells from peripheral blood were sorted into separate populations. Points on this clone: Its antigen has not been determined. No much larger clone is present one base from it, and per-base qualities are unavailable.

Genomic DNA was extracted from sorted cells for sequencing of the TCRbeta CDR3 region. TCRbeta CDR3 regions were sequenced using the immunoSEQ Assay. Not all clones reach the TCRdb copy of this immuneACCESS table, which keeps in-frame sequences only. Checked studies attribute under half of the gap to unresolved V genes and leave the rest unexplained. The sample contains 70,000 to 95,000 clones, just over 90% of them found a single time. Around 0.54% of the sample is in the top ten clones. Trimmed from V: 4 bases; trimmed from J: 10 bases; junction bases lacking a gene match: 10. The CDR3 has 14 amino acids, counting the end cysteine and phenylalanine. The entry retains the CDR3 DNA only, 42 bases that are in frame from base 1. The germline V gene yields SGHRS for CDR1 and YFSETQ for CDR2.

The receptor's source is an adult with an advanced solid tumor such as melanoma, head and neck, liver or kidney cancer. The chain joins TRBV5-1 to TRBJ2-1; the central 8 bases match TRBD1. The source material was CD4+ or CD8+ T cells sorted from blood, sampled in a trial of the OX40 agonist ivuxolimab. The CDR3 region has the sequence CASSDGQGAGEQFF. The nucleotide sequence reads TGCGCCAGCAGCGACGGACAGGGTGCGGGAGAGCAGTTCTTC. The CDR3, completed at both ends by the reference TRBV5-1 and TRBJ2-1 genes, gives the full variable domain KAGVTQTPRYLIKTRGQQVTLSCSPISGHRSVSWYQQTPGQGLQFLFEYFSETQRNKGNFPGRFSGRQFSNSRSEMNVSTLELGDSALYLCASSDGQGAGEQFFGPGTRLTVL.